The rows below give T cell receptor beta chains drawn from one sample of a study of T cells in Graves' hyperthyroidism and ophthalmopathy. MiXCR, applied by TCRdb to the multiplex PCR reads, yields one record per CDR3 protein. The profile shows about 52,000 distinct CDR3 sequences, 48% of them singletons. The sequenced sample consisted of blood. These receptors were collected from a woman in her forties or fifties with Graves' ophthalmopathy. Both conserved end residues are part of each CDR3. The order of the fields is CDR3 length, clone size, J gene, V gene, D gene, CDR3 protein, CDR3 DNA. The D gene is left open where the match is weak. Part of the rows lack a size; the others show once, few, many or a class for expanded clones.

15	once	TRBJ2-3	TRBV2	TRBD1	CASSQGQGNYNEQYF	TGTGCCAGCAGCCAAGGACAGGGTAATTACAATGAGCAGTATTTT
15	many	TRBJ2-1	TRBV29-1	TRBD2	CSVESVKLADNEQFF	TGCAGCGTTGAAAGTGTGAAACTAGCGGACAATGAGCAGTTCTTC
14	-	TRBJ2-1	TRBV5-1	-	CASSLGDSTDTQFF	TGCGCCAGCAGCTTAGGCGACAGCACAGATACGCAGTTCTTC
14	many	TRBJ1-4	TRBV2	-	CANKLGLSNEKLFF	TGTGCCAACAAGTTGGGACTATCTAATGAAAAACTGTTTTTT
15	once	TRBJ2-7	TRBV12-3/TRBV12-4	TRBD1	CASSLRDRAHYEQYF	TGTGCCAGCAGCCTCCGGGACAGGGCTCACTACGAGCAGTACTTC
13	-	TRBJ2-1	TRBV20-1	-	CSAPLGGQNEQFF	TGCAGTGCTCCTCTGGGGGGGCAAAATGAGCAGTTCTTC
17	-	TRBJ1-5	TRBV12-3/TRBV12-4	-	CASSPGTESWGNQPQHF	TGTGCCAGCAGTCCAGGGACGGAATCCTGGGGCAATCAGCCCCAGCATTTT
15	many	TRBJ1-4	TRBV5-4	-	CASSYSGQVNEKLFF	TGTGCCAGCAGCTACTCGGGACAAGTTAATGAAAAACTGTTTTTT
13	many	TRBJ1-2	TRBV12-3/TRBV12-4	-	CASSWGINYGYTF	TGTGCCAGCAGTTGGGGGATTAACTATGGCTACACCTTC
13	-	TRBJ2-7	TRBV7-2	TRBD1	CASSTWDRYEQYF	TGTGCCAGCAGCACTTGGGACAGGTACGAGCAGTACTTC
15	many	TRBJ2-5	TRBV5-8	-	CASSLEVGYKETQYF	TGTGCCAGCAGCTTGGAGGTGGGCTACAAAGAGACCCAGTACTTC
13	many	TRBJ1-1	TRBV7-8	-	CASKGGVDTEAFF	TGTGCCAGCAAAGGGGGAGTGGACACTGAAGCTTTCTTT
16	-	TRBJ2-7	TRBV7-9	TRBD2	CASSVTSGDLSYEQYF	TGTGCCAGCTCAGTGACTAGCGGGGACCTCTCCTACGAGCAGTACTTC
13	many	TRBJ2-2	TRBV11-1	-	CASSQGNTGELFF	TGTGCCAGCAGTCAGGGTAACACCGGGGAGCTGTTTTTT
16	many	TRBJ2-3	TRBV14	-	CASSQLPDRGTDTQYF	TGTGCCAGCAGCCAACTCCCGGACAGAGGCACAGATACGCAGTATTTT
15	-	TRBJ2-1	TRBV2	TRBD2	CASSSRTSGHNEQFF	TGTGCCAGCAGTTCCCGGACTAGCGGACACAATGAGCAGTTCTTC
15	-	TRBJ2-1	TRBV9	TRBD2	CASSPGSGGYNEQFF	TGTGCCAGCAGCCCCGGTAGCGGGGGTTACAATGAGCAGTTCTTC
16	-	TRBJ2-7	TRBV7-2	TRBD2	CASSSSRLAGDYEQYF	TGTGCCAGCAGCTCATCCCGACTAGCGGGAGATTACGAGCAGTACTTC
15	-	TRBJ2-7	TRBV27	TRBD2	CASSLWASGGYEQYF	TGTGCCAGCAGTTTATGGGCTAGCGGGGGTTACGAGCAGTACTTC
14	-	TRBJ1-1	TRBV7-3	-	CASSSSSGSTDAFF	TGTGCCAGCAGCTCCTCTAGCGGTAGCACAGATGCTTTCTTT
15	-	TRBJ2-7	TRBV4-3	TRBD1	CASSQQSTGGPEQYF	TGCGCCAGCAGCCAACAATCGACAGGGGGCCCCGAGCAGTACTTC
13	-	TRBJ2-3	TRBV20-1	-	CSAETASWDTQYF	TGCAGTGCTGAAACGGCGTCCTGGGATACGCAGTATTTT
14	-	TRBJ2-7	TRBV20-1	-	CSARDTGSVHEQYF	TGCAGTGCTAGAGACACAGGGTCTGTCCACGAGCAGTACTTC
15	few	TRBJ2-5	TRBV19	TRBD2	CASSSGVAGQETQYF	TGTGCCAGTAGTAGTGGGGTAGCGGGGCAAGAGACCCAGTACTTC
14	-	TRBJ1-4	TRBV20-1	TRBD1	CRANPGTGREKLFF	TGCAGAGCCAATCCTGGGACAGGGCGGGAAAAACTGTTTTTT
14	-	TRBJ1-1	TRBV2	-	CASSEDSLNTEAVF	TGTGCCAGCAGCGAAGACAGCCTGAACACTGAAGCCGTCTTT
14	-	TRBJ2-1	TRBV7-2	-	CASSTGTTYNEQFF	TGTGCCAGCAGCACCGGGACGACCTACAATGAGCAGTTCTTC
15	many	TRBJ2-3	TRBV24-1	TRBD2	CATSDYRGGMDTQYF	TGTGCCACCAGTGATTACCGGGGGGGCATGGATACGCAGTATTTT
13	medium-sized	TRBJ2-2	TRBV24-1	TRBD1	CATTRTGVGELFF	TGTGCCACCACGAGGACAGGGGTAGGGGAGCTGTTTTTT
16	-	TRBJ1-4	TRBV27	-	CASSLSGWRGGEKLFF	TGTGCCAGCAGTTTATCAGGTTGGAGGGGTGGCGAAAAACTGTTTTTT
13	many	TRBJ1-2	TRBV20-1	-	CSANEGGSYGYTF	TGCAGTGCTAACGAAGGGGGTAGCTATGGCTACACCTTC
16	many	TRBJ2-2	TRBV5-4	TRBD2	CASSPASGRDTGELFF	TGTGCCAGCAGCCCCGCCAGCGGGAGGGACACCGGGGAGCTGTTTTTT
12	-	TRBJ2-3	TRBV29-1	-	CSRRDSTDTQYF	TGCAGCAGGCGGGACAGCACAGATACGCAGTATTTT
14	-	TRBJ2-7	TRBV7-9	TRBD1	CASSLRGQGREQYF	TGTGCCAGCAGCTTAAGGGGACAGGGGCGGGAGCAGTACTTC
13	many	TRBJ1-1	TRBV2	TRBD1	CASSGQGVTEAFF	TGTGCCAGCAGTGGACAGGGAGTGACTGAAGCTTTCTTT
16	-	TRBJ1-4	TRBV9	-	CASSQDPTTVNKKLFF	TGTGCCAGCAGCCAAGATCCCACCACGGTGAATAAAAAACTGTTTTTT
15	many	TRBJ2-3	TRBV7-9	-	CASSLAGWDKDTQYF	TGTGCCAGCAGCTTAGCGGGGTGGGATAAGGATACGCAGTATTTT